This entry is about one T cell receptor beta chain. Its antigen is undetermined. Measured with immunoSEQ multiplex PCR; TCRdb has only the in-frame clones, and not every one. This table has about 19,000 clones, under 85% appearing once. The data stem from a study of T cells in localized non-small cell lung cancer. Notes on the study in general: Higher adjacent-lung clonality was associated with shorter survival. Analysis by sequencing included only one tumor region, so heterogeneity remains possible. In uninvolved adjacent lung, T cell clonality reached its highest value, exceeding tumor. Adjacent lung was found to contain a median roughly 60 of the top 100 tumor clones.

The V and J ends lost 4 bases and 5 bases, in that order; junction bases with no gene match: 8. The CDR3 is 15 amino acids. Germline CDR1 reads SGDLS; CDR2 reads YYNGEE. The chain uses TRBV9 and TRBJ2-1; 8 bases agree with TRBD1. The sample consisted of peripheral blood, taken before any cancer treatment. The TCR sequence derives from an older female donor with stage I lung adenocarcinoma. The CDR3 coding sequence is TGTGCCAGCAGCTACGGACAGGGACAGAACAATGAGCAGTTCTTC. Translation gives CASSYGQGQNNEQFF. The complete variable domain, with remaining parts taken from reference TRBV9 and TRBJ2-1, reads DSGVTQTPKHLITATGQRVTLRCSPRSGDLSVYWYQQSLDQGLQFLIQYYNGEERAKGNILERFSAQQFPDLHSELNLSSLELGDSALYFCASSYGQGQNNEQFFGPGTRLTVL.